This T cell receptor (beta chain) was recorded in a study of PD-1 blockade in mismatch repair-deficient tumors. This CDR3 is built from 14 residues. Germline values: CDR1 SGHRS, CDR2 YFSETQ. The V segment lost 4 bases and the J segment 5 bases; nucleotides outside the gene matches: 6. The method was immunoSEQ multiplex PCR; TCRdb's version includes in-frame clones alone and lacks a portion of them. Of tens of thousands of clones listed, approximately 84% are singletons. This TCR came from an adult with mismatch repair-deficient cancer. Sample: peripheral blood, taken 12 weeks after starting pembrolizumab. The J gene is TRBJ2-1, the V gene TRBV5-1; 7 positions match TRBD1. The CDR3 protein is CASSVETGHNEQFF. In nucleotides, the CDR3 is TGCGCCAGCAGCGTCGAGACAGGGCACAATGAGCAGTTCTTC.